This TCR beta chain was captured in a study of identical twins. Findings and limits, study-wide: There was more out-of-frame TCR alpha sharing in monozygotic twins than models estimated.

TCRdb re-derived calls from the 5' RACE reads in MiXCR, one entry per CDR3 protein. The sample shows 600,000 to 850,000 distinct CDR3 sequences, approximately 18% of them seen only once. In germline, CDR1 is MNHNY, CDR2 SVGAGI (reference sequence). The CDR3 totals 13 residues. V was pared by 6 bases and J by 5 bases, with 4 bases of the junction left unmatched. A word on this clonotype: The antigen is unknown.

This sample was also put to use in a study of T cells expressing NK-cell markers. That source notes: Serological testing identified most of the eight sequenced donors as HCMV-seropositive and one as seronegative. CD8+ T cells in 5 or 6 donors included dominant NKG2C+ clonotypes at about 1.0-7.0%. For a handful of donors, these clonotypes were likewise the leading ones in the CD3+CD56-NKG2C+ fraction.

V usage is TRBV6-6 and J usage is TRBJ2-5; 9 nucleotides align to TRBD1. Sequencing used PBMCs. The receptor comes from a woman in her late teens or twenties in good health. In DNA, the CDR3 is TGTGCCAGCAGGCTGACAGGGGGGGAGACCCAGTACTTC. Its translation: CASRLTGGETQYF.